Given below is one TCR beta chain in context. This specimen comes from a study of blood T cell repertoires in COVID-19. Across the whole study: Donors in the United States, Italy and Spain gave samples during acute or convalescent COVID-19. Sample material is recorded as cDNA or gDNA derived from T cells, B-cell-depleted T cells, or PBMCs.

In the study's own analysis: Reference gene primer amplification yielded estimated nucleated cell counts. Profiled with immunoSEQ multiplex PCR; TCRdb holds only in-frame clones, not every one. V and J calls and clone size are copied from that table; D and trimming were computed from the DNA. The top ten hold more than 2% of the sample, which has approximately 25,000 clones, about 81% seen once. Looked up from germline, CDR1 is SGHTA and CDR2 is FQGNSA. The V gene lost 4 bases and the J gene lost 5 bases, with 11 bases spanning the gap. CDR3 length: 13 amino acids. Sequenced material: peripheral blood. The source of this sequence is an older woman with COVID-19, enrolled during active disease. The V gene is TRBV7-2, the J gene TRBJ2-5, with unresolved D. The CDR3 loop reads CASSSYPRETQYF. As DNA, the CDR3 is TGTGCCAGCAGCTCCTACCCACGGGAGACCCAGTACTTC.